The 14 T cell receptor beta chains below were found in one sample sequenced in a study of T cell repertoires in cytomegalovirus infection. For these TCRs, the target antigens are not known. In TCRdb, the reads were re-called with MiXCR into one record per CDR3 protein. The data show more than 55,000 distinct CDR3 sequences, with 20% to 25% seen just once and roughly two thirds held by the top ten. The sequenced sample was CD8+ T cells from cultured PBMCs, obtained from culture after CMV antigen stimulation. These receptors were taken from a human donor in good health (CMV status not recorded). Some clones in this sample may be carry-over from other donors' samples.

The chain uses TRBV7-8 and TRBJ2-1; 10 nucleotides line up with TRBD2. The V segment lost 4 bases and the J segment 8 bases; nucleotides outside the gene matches: 8. The CDR3 spans 15 residues. Germline assignment: CDR1 SGHVS and CDR2 FQNEAQ. The CDR3 protein is CASSSQRGGKDEQFF. The CDR3, as DNA: TGTGCCAGCAGCTCCCAGCGGGGGGGCAAGGATGAGCAGTTCTTC.

About this clonotype itself: Given the absence of the conserved phenylalanine or tryptophan at the CDR3 end, a read error is likely. The chain joins TRBV27 to TRBJ1-2; 7 nucleotides line up with TRBD1. V shed 6 bases and J 3 bases; nucleotides not matched to a gene: 10. The germline CDR1 and CDR2 sequences are MNHEY and SMNVEV (reference sequence). The CDR3 extends over 15 amino acids. As DNA, the CDR3 is TGTGCCAGCAGCCCGGGACAGTACCATTACTATGGCTACACCTTG. Translating gives CASSPGQYHYYGYTL.

The chain employs TRBV11-2 and TRBJ2-5; 7 nucleotides align to TRBD2. V was pared by 1 base and J by 5 bases, with 4 bases of the junction left unmatched. The CDR3 totals 14 residues. Germline V CDR1 and CDR2: SGHAT, FQNNGV. CDR3 region: CASSLGEGWETQYF. In nucleotides, the CDR3 is TGTGCCAGCAGCTTAGGGGAGGGCTGGGAGACCCAGTACTTC.

V is TRBV11-2 and J is TRBJ1-4; no clear D gene. Trimming took 5 bases from V and 7 from J, leaving 11 bases between them. CDR1 is SGHAT, CDR2 FQNNGV, per germline. This CDR3 has 13 residues. The CDR3 loop reads CASSQTDGEKLFF. CDR3 bases: TGTGCCAGCAGCCAAACAGACGGTGAAAAACTGTTTTTT.

In its sample, this clonotype was seen a few times. This chain connects TRBV12-3 or TRBV12-4 to TRBJ2-7; 7 bases fit TRBD1. Trimming cost V 3 bases and J 0 bases; bases outside gene matches: 5. CDR3 length equals 15 residues. DNA of the CDR3: TGTGCCAGCAGTTTTACGACAGGGCTCTCCTACGAGCAGTACTTC. Protein product: CASSFTTGLSYEQYF.

This clonotype was counted only a few times. J is TRBJ1-5 and V is TRBV6-1, with D perhaps TRBD1 (6 bases). This CDR3 contains 17 residues. Trimming took off 2 bases at V and 0 bases at J, with 14 bases between the two ends. Germline assignment: CDR1 MNHNS and CDR2 SASEGT. The CDR3: CASSERDVRGSNQPQHF. DNA for the CDR3: TGTGCCAGCAGTGAAAGGGACGTCAGGGGTAGCAATCAGCCCCAGCATTTT.

The chain uses TRBV7-9 and TRBJ1-1; D is unresolved. The V end was cut by 6 bases, the J end by 7 bases, with 12 bases between. Germline V lookup: CDR1 SEHNR, CDR2 FQNEAQ (reference sequence). There are 12 residues in the CDR3. The CDR3 bases are TGTGCCAGCAGTCTGGGTCAGAGTGAAGCTTTCTTT. Translated, it gives CASSLGQSEAFF.

The sample holds a few counts of this clonotype. The V and J genes are TRBV6-6 and TRBJ2-7, with D unresolved. This CDR3 has 13 residues. Germline-derived CDR1 and CDR2 are MNHNY and SVGAGI (reference sequence). Trimming removed 2 bases at V and 3 bases at J, with 8 bases between. CDR3 in DNA: TGTGCCAGCAGTTACGATATGAGCTACGAGCAGTACTTC. Encoded protein: CASSYDMSYEQYF.

The chain's CDR3 is CASSLADGGLLYEKLFF. The CDR3 DNA reads as TGTGCCAGCAGCTTAGCGGATGGGGGGTTACTATATGAAAAACTGTTTTTT. The chain uses TRBV7-8 and TRBJ1-4; D is perhaps TRBD1 (5 bases). The germline V gene encodes CDR1 SGHVS and CDR2 FQNEAQ. Trimming took off 0 bases at V and 6 bases at J, with 17 bases between the two ends. This CDR3 contains 17 residues.

The table lists this clonotype with a count of one. The gene calls are TRBV7-9 and TRBJ1-6; TRBD1 matches 7 bases. The CDR3 spans 14 residues. Germline-derived CDR1 and CDR2 are SEHNR and FQNEAQ (reference sequence). Trimming cost V 5 bases and J 8 bases; bases outside gene matches: 6. The CDR3, as DNA: TGTGCCAGCAGCCACAGGGGTGAGGATTCACCCCTCCACTTT. This translates into CASSHRGEDSPLHF.

V gene TRBV12-3 or TRBV12-4 combines with J gene TRBJ2-1; TRBD2 matches 8 bases. The CDR3 runs 13 residues. The trim removed 8 bases at V and 4 bases at J, leaving 4 bases unmatched. The DNA for the CDR3 is TGTGCCAGCGGGGCGGGGGGATACAATGAGCAGTTCTTC. It encodes CASGAGGYNEQFF.

The rearrangement uses TRBV2 and TRBJ2-7; D remains unclear. CDR1 SNHLY and CDR2 FYNNEI come from the germline V gene. The ends were cut back, 1 base at V and 1 base at J, with 8 bases in the middle. This CDR3 region has 14 residues. CDR3 bases: TGTGCCAGCAGTGAAGTCTACGGATCCTACGAGCAGTACTTC. This sequence encodes CASSEVYGSYEQYF.

V gene TRBV27 combines with J gene TRBJ2-5, with 8 bases matching TRBD2. The CDR3 extends over 15 amino acids. The germline CDR1 and CDR2 sequences are MNHEY and SMNVEV (reference sequence). With 5 bases clipped from V and 5 bases from J, the junction kept 10 bases outside the gene matches. The CDR3 loop reads CASSHLGGGWETQYF. DNA for the CDR3: TGTGCCAGCAGTCATCTCGGGGGGGGGTGGGAGACCCAGTACTTC.

This rearrangement joins TRBV12-3 or TRBV12-4 to TRBJ1-5; 7 bases align to TRBD1. Germline trimming cut 6 bases from V and 2 bases from J; bases unmatched to any gene: 7. CDR3 size: 15 residues. DNA of the CDR3: TGTGCCAGCAGCTGGCAGGGGGAAGGCAATCAGCCCCAGCATTTT. It codes for CASSWQGEGNQPQHF.